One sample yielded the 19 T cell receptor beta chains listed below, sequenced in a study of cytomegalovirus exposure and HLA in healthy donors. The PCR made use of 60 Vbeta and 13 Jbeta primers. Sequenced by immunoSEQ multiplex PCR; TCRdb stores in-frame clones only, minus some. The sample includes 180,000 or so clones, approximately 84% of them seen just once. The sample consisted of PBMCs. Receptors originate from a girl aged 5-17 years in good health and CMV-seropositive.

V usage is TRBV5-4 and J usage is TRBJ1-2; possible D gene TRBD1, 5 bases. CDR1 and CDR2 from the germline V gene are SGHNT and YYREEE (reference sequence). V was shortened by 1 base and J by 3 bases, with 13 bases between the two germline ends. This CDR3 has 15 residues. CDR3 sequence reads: CASSLRWGWDYGYTF. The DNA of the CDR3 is TGTGCCAGCAGCTTGAGATGGGGCTGGGACTATGGCTACACCTTC.

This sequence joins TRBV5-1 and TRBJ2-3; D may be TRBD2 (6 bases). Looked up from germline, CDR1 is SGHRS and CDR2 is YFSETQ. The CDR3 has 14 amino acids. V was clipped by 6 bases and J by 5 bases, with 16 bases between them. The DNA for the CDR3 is TGCGCCAGCACCCCTAGGGGCGGGATAGATACGCAGTATTTT. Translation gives CASTPRGGIDTQYF.

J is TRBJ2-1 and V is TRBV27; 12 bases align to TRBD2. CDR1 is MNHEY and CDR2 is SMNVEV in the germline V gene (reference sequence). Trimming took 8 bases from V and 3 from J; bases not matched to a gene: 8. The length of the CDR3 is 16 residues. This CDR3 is CASAPLAGGLYNEQFF. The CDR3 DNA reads TGTGCCAGCGCCCCACTAGCGGGAGGACTCTACAATGAGCAGTTCTTC.

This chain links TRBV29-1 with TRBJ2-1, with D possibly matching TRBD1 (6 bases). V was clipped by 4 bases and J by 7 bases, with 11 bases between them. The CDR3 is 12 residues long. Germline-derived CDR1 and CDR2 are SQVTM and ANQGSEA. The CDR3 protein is CSVGQGWNEQFF. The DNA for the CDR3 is TGCAGCGTTGGGCAGGGGTGGAATGAGCAGTTCTTC.

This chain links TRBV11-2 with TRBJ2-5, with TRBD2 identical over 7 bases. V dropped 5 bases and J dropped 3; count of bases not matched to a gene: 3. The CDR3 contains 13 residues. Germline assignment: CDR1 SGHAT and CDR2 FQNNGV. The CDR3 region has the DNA TGTGCCAGCAGCCGAGCGGGAAAAGAGACCCAGTACTTC. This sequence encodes CASSRAGKETQYF.

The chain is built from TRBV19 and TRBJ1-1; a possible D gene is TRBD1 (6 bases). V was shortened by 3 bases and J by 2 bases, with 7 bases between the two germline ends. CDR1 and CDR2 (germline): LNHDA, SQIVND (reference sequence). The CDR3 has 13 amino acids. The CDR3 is CASSIRGNTEAFF. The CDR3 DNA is TGTGCCAGTAGTATCAGGGGAAACACTGAAGCTTTCTTT. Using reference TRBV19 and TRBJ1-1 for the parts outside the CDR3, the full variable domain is DGGITQSPKYLFRKEGQNVTLSCEQNLNHDAMYWYRQDPGQGLRLIYYSQIVNDFQKGDIAEGYSVSREKKESFPLTVTSAQKNPTAFYLCASSIRGNTEAFFGQGTRLTVV.

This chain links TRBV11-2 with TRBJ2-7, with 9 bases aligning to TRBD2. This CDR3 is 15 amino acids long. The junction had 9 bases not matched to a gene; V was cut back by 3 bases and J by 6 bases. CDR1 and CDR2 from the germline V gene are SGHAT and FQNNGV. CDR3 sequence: CASSLPSGRSAEQYF. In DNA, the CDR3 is TGTGCCAGCAGCTTGCCGAGCGGGAGGTCTGCCGAGCAGTACTTC.

CDR3 bases: TGTGCCAGCTCACCAGACAACAGGGTGGAAGGGCAGTACTTC. It specifies CASSPDNRVEGQYF. V gene TRBV18 combines with J gene TRBJ2-7; possibly TRBD1 for D (6 bases). The CDR3 is 14 amino acids. V was clipped by 2 bases and J by 9 bases, with 17 bases between them. Germline V gives CDR1 KGHSH, CDR2 LQKENI.

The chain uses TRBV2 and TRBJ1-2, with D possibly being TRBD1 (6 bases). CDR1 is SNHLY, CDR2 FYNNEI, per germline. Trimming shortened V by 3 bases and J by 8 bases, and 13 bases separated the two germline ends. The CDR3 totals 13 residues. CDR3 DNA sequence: TGTGCCAGCAGTGAGAGGCAGGGGTACGGCTACACCTTC. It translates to CASSERQGYGYTF.

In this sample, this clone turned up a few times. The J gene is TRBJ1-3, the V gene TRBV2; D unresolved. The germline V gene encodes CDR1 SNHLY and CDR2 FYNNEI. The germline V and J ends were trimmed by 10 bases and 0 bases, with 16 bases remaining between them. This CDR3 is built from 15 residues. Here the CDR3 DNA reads TGTGCCATCAATACACCTGCTGCCTCTGGAAACACCATATATTTT. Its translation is CAINTPAASGNTIYF.

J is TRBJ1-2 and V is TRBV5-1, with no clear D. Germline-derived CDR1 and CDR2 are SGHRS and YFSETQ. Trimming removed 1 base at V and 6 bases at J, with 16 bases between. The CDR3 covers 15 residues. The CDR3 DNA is TGCGCCAGCAGCTTGAAGGCTAGGCAGTTGGATGGCTACACCTTC. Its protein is CASSLKARQLDGYTF. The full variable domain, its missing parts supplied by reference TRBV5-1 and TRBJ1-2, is KAGVTQTPRYLIKTRGQQVTLSCSPISGHRSVSWYQQTPGQGLQFLFEYFSETQRNKGNFPGRFSGRQFSNSRSEMNVSTLELGDSALYLCASSLKARQLDGYTFGSGTRLTVV.

The CDR3 here is CAWSRTGEQYF. For the CDR3, the DNA is TGTGCCTGGAGTCGTACGGGGGAGCAGTACTTC. The V call is TRBV30, the J call TRBJ2-7; possibly TRBD2 for D (5 bases). The CDR3 covers 11 residues. Trimming shortened V by 2 bases and J by 7 bases, and 9 bases separated the two germline ends. CDR1 and CDR2 from the germline V gene are GTSNPN and SVGIG (reference sequence).

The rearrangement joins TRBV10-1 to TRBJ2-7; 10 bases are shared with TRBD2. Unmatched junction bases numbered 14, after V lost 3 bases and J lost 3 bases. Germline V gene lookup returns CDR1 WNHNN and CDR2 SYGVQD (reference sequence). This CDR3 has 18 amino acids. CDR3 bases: TGCGCCAGCAGTGAAGTGGGACTAGCGACCGCGCCGGACTACGAGCAGTACTTC. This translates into CASSEVGLATAPDYEQYF.

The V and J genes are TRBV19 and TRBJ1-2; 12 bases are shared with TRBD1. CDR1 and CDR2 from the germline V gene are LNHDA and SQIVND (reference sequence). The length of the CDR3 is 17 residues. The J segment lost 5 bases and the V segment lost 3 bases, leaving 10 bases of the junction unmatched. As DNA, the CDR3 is TGTGCCAGTAGTATTAGGCTCCGGGACAGGGGGCTGTATGGCTACACCTTC. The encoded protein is CASSIRLRDRGLYGYTF.

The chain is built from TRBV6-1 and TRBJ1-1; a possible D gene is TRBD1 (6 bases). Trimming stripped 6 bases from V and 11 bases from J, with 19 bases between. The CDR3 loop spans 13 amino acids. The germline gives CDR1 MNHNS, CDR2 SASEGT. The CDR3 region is CASSDTRGSVAFF. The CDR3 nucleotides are TGTGCCAGCAGCGACACCAGGGGATCTGTTGCTTTCTTT.

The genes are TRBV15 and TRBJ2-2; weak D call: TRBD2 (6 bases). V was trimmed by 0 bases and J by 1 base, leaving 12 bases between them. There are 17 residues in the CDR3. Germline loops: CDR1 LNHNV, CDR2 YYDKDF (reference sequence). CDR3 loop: CATSRDRGLRNTGELFF. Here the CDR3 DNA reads TGTGCCACCAGCAGAGATCGGGGACTCAGGAACACCGGGGAGCTGTTTTTT.

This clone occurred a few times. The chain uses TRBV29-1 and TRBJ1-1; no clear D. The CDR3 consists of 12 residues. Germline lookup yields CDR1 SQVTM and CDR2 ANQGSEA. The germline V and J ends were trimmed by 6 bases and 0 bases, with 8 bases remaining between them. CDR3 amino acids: CSVGGLNTEAFF. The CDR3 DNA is TGCAGCGTCGGAGGGTTGAACACTGAAGCTTTCTTT.

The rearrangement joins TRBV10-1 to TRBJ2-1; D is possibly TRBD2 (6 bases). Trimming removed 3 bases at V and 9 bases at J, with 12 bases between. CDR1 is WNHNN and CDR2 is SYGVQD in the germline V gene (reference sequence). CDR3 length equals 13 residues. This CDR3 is CASSDLRRGEQFF. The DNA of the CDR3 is TGCGCCAGCAGTGACCTGCGGCGGGGTGAGCAGTTCTTC.

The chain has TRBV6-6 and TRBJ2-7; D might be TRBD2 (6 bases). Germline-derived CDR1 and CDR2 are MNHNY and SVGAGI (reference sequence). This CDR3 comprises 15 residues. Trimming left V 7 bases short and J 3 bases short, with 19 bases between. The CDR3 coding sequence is TGTGCCAGCACCGACTTCGGGACTCTCGGCTACGAGCAGTACTTC. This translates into CASTDFGTLGYEQYF.